This T cell receptor (beta chain) derives from a study of blood T cell repertoires in COVID-19. As for the study in general: Specimens from acute and convalescent COVID-19 originated in the United States, Italy and Spain.

Researchers sorted participants into cohorts using their self-reported clinical history. In the 2 weeks before study entry, exposed participants met a COVID-19 case, which was PCR-confirmed or clinician-diagnosed. Germline V lookup: CDR1 MRHNA, CDR2 SNTAGT. The length of the CDR3 is 16 residues. V was cut by 0 bases and J by 5 bases, with 17 bases left in between. Assay used: immunoSEQ multiplex PCR; TCRdb lists only in-frame clones, some missing. The sample carries approximately 380,000 clones, just over 90% recorded once. The sequenced sample consisted of PBMCs or T cells enriched from blood (not recorded which). This TCR was sampled from a woman aged 40 to 49 who had been exposed to COVID-19. This sequence joins TRBV6-4 and TRBJ2-7; TRBD2 might be the D (5 bases). The CDR3 DNA is TGTGCCAGCAGTGACTCACCGGGATCCCAAACAAACGAGCAGTACTTC. Amino acids: CASSDSPGSQTNEQYF.